What follows are 16 T cell receptor beta chains derived from one specimen sequenced in a study of CD8 T cells in ankylosing spondylitis. TCRdb passed the 5' RACE reads through MiXCR, listing each CDR3 protein once. Of around 330,000 distinct CDR3 sequences listed, more than 9% are singletons. Sequencing input: blood, either unsorted or a sorted T cell fraction (not recorded which). The receptors stem from a female donor with ankylosing spondylitis or in good health (not recorded which).

The rearrangement links TRBV29-1 to TRBJ2-5, with 8 bases matching TRBD2. V lost 1 base to trimming and J lost 5 bases; unmatched junction nucleotides: 6. This CDR3 has 14 amino acids. Germline CDR1 SQVTM, CDR2 ANQGSEA. CDR3 nucleotides: TGCAGCGTTGAAGGAGCGGGAGTCCGGGAGACCCAGTACTTC. Translating gives CSVEGAGVRETQYF.

The table lists this clonotype with many counts. The chain has TRBV5-1 and TRBJ2-3; perhaps D is TRBD1 or TRBD2 (5 bases each). CDR1 SGHRS and CDR2 YFSETQ come from the germline V gene. Trimming left V 0 bases short and J 7 bases short, with 12 bases between. The CDR3 loop spans 14 amino acids. In DNA form, the CDR3 reads TGCGCCAGCAGCTTGGGGATCGGGGCCTATACGCAGTATTTT. It specifies CASSLGIGAYTQYF.

J is TRBJ2-1 and V is TRBV2, with TRBD2 identical over 14 bases. With V trimmed by 5 bases and J by 8 bases, 5 bases remained unmatched. The V gene's germline CDR1 is SNHLY and CDR2 FYNNEI. The CDR3 is 15 residues long. Here the CDR3 DNA reads TGTGCCAGCAGTTGGGGACTAGCGGGAGTATATGAGCAGTTCTTC. Protein: CASSWGLAGVYEQFF.

The chain has TRBV12-3 or TRBV12-4 and TRBJ1-5, with D perhaps matching TRBD1 (6 bases). V was shortened by 7 bases and J by 11 bases, with 18 bases between the two germline ends. The CDR3 has 13 residues. In DNA form, the CDR3 reads TGTGCCAGCAATGGACAGCGGCGGGGGGCCCAGCATTTT. It yields the protein CASNGQRRGAQHF.

This clonotype turned up a few times. The V and J genes are TRBV20-1 and TRBJ1-2, with 9 bases that match TRBD1. This CDR3 region has 13 residues. Germline loops: CDR1 DFQATT, CDR2 SNEGSKA (reference sequence). The J segment lost 8 bases and the V segment lost 3 bases, leaving 7 bases of the junction unmatched. As DNA, the CDR3 is TGCAGTGCTAGTCGGACAGGGGTGGGAGGCTACACCTTC. Amino acid sequence: CSASRTGVGGYTF.

This clonotype has a count of ten or more. The junction departs from germline at one end; a sequencing error may be responsible. The chain joins TRBV28 to TRBJ2-7; 9 nucleotides match TRBD2. Germline values: CDR1 MDHEN, CDR2 SYDVKM. The CDR3 sequence is 13 residues long. DNA for the CDR3: TGTGCCAGCAGACACGGCCCTCGGACTAGCGACAACTTC. Translated: CASRHGPRTSDNF.

This clonotype has ten or more counts. J is TRBJ2-5 and V is TRBV12-3 or TRBV12-4; no clear D. The CDR3 length is 12 residues. V lost 4 bases, J lost 9 bases, and 12 bases lay in between. The CDR3 DNA is TGTGCCAGCAGTTCCACGTTCGCGGCCCAGTACTTC. It is translated as CASSSTFAAQYF.

In this sample, this clonotype turned up many times. V usage is TRBV25-1 and J usage is TRBJ2-3; 10 positions agree with TRBD1. The CDR3 extends over 17 amino acids. V gave up 3 bases and J gave up 1 base; unmatched junction bases: 7. Looked up from germline, CDR1 is MGHDK and CDR2 is SYGVNS. The DNA of the CDR3 is TGTGCCAGCAGTGATTCCTCCGGGACAGGGGGCACAGATACGCAGTATTTT. Translated: CASSDSSGTGGTDTQYF.

The sample holds many counts of this clonotype. The chain recombines TRBV3-1 with TRBJ2-5, with D unclear. In germline, CDR1 is LGHDT, CDR2 YNNKEL (reference sequence). CDR3 size: 13 residues. With 2 bases removed from V and 0 bases from J, the gap between germline ends came to 4 bases. For the CDR3, the DNA is TGTGCCAGCAGCCAACATAACCAAGAGACCCAGTACTTC. Protein sequence: CASSQHNQETQYF.

This clonotype was seen more than once but under ten times. The V and J genes are TRBV30 and TRBJ1-2, with D perhaps TRBD1 (6 bases). Trimming took 3 bases from V and 2 from J, leaving 10 bases between them. CDR1 is GTSNPN and CDR2 is SVGIG in the germline V gene (reference sequence). This CDR3 region has 13 residues. The CDR3 protein is CAWSPDSNYGYTF. DNA for the CDR3: TGTGCCTGGAGCCCGGACAGCAACTATGGCTACACCTTC.

J is TRBJ2-7 and V is TRBV24-1; 7 positions agree with TRBD1. The trim removed 4 bases at V and 3 bases at J, leaving 8 bases unmatched. The CDR3 extends over 15 amino acids. CDR1 and CDR2 (germline): KGHDR, SFDVKD. CDR3 loop: CATSDRRDRDYEQYF. In nucleotides, the CDR3 is TGTGCCACCAGTGACCGCCGGGACAGAGACTACGAGCAGTACTTC.

This clonotype was counted between two and nine times. The J gene is TRBJ2-1, the V gene TRBV20-1, with 7 bases aligning to TRBD2. The length of the CDR3 is 14 residues. With 0 bases clipped from V and 6 bases from J, the junction kept 5 bases outside the gene matches. Looked up from germline, CDR1 is DFQATT and CDR2 is SNEGSKA (reference sequence). The CDR3 is CSARDGLVSNEQFF. DNA for the CDR3: TGCAGTGCTAGAGATGGACTAGTCTCCAATGAGCAGTTCTTC.

This clonotype was picked up many times. The genes are TRBV20-1 and TRBJ1-6; D is unclear. This CDR3 is 15 amino acids long. Germline CDR1 is DFQATT and CDR2 is SNEGSKA (reference sequence). Deletions cut 3 bases from V and 0 bases from J, with 9 bases between. The DNA of the CDR3 is TGCAGTGCTAGCGGACTTAGCTCCTATAATTCACCCCTCCACTTT. It specifies CSASGLSSYNSPLHF.

This clonotype was seen ten or more times. The chain is built from TRBV20-1 and TRBJ1-2; D unresolved. The germline V gene has CDR1 DFQATT and CDR2 SNEGSKA (reference sequence). This CDR3 spans 13 amino acids. The V and J ends lost 3 bases and 0 bases respectively, with 8 bases between them. The CDR3 bases are TGCAGTGCTAGCGGCGGGGCTAACTATGGCTACACCTTC. Translation: CSASGGANYGYTF.

This clonotype came up many times. The genes are TRBV29-1 and TRBJ2-1, with D unclear. Trimming removed 4 bases from V and 0 bases from J, with 10 bases in between. This CDR3 has 14 amino acids. From germline, CDR1 is SQVTM and CDR2 ANQGSEA. CDR3 sequence reads: CSVVRLGSYNEQFF. The CDR3 DNA reads TGCAGCGTTGTAAGGCTTGGCTCCTACAATGAGCAGTTCTTC.

This clonotype has only one observation. A read error may explain this, as a much larger clone is one base away. V gene TRBV20-1 combines with J gene TRBJ2-7, with D unclear. Germline lookup yields CDR1 DFQATT and CDR2 SNEGSKA (reference sequence). With 3 bases removed from V and 12 bases from J, the gap between germline ends came to 24 bases. The CDR3 totals 14 residues. The CDR3 is CSARDPTIVSRPYF. The CDR3 DNA reads TGCAGTGCTAGGGATCCGACAATAGTCAGTCGGCCGTACTTC.